The clone carrying this TCR beta chain was found once. This sample was taken from a study of blood T cells in healthy people across ages. Trimming left V 1 base short and J 9 bases short, with 13 bases between. The CDR3 covers 14 residues. Looked up from germline, CDR1 is SGHTA and CDR2 is FQGNSA. A sample-barcoded 5' primer and a J-beta primer mix were used in a second PCR of roughly 7 to 12 cycles. TCRdb fed the 5' RACE reads into MiXCR, producing one record per CDR3 protein. Of about 780,000 distinct CDR3 sequences detected, about half appear once; the ten largest clones hold 15% to 20%. The source of this sequence is a man older than 75 in good health. The sequencing input was blood. The chain is built from TRBV7-2 and TRBJ2-1; D is tentatively TRBD1 or TRBD2 (5 bases each). The CDR3 DNA follows: TGTGCCAGCAGCTTAGTATTCAGGGCGGGTGAGCAGTTCTTC. It translates to CASSLVFRAGEQFF.